The source of this T cell receptor (beta chain) is a study of post-analysis software for immune sequencing data. Tagging with unique molecular identifiers was a feature of the TCR beta cDNA libraries. TCRdb recomputed calls from the PCR reads with MiXCR, one row per CDR3 protein. Of approximately 730,000 distinct CDR3 sequences listed, roughly 29% are singletons. Worth noting for this clonotype: The antigen is undetermined.

Study-wide points: Elevated frequency relative to controls characterized roughly five TRBV segments in patients, TRBV5-6, TRBV5-1 and TRBV20-1 among them. Those with multiple sclerosis, the patient group, showed significantly lower normalized Chao1 diversity than controls.

This CDR3 is built from 16 residues. Trimming took 9 bases from V and 0 from J; bases not matched to a gene: 6. Looked up from germline, CDR1 is SNHLY and CDR2 is FYNNEI. The chain couples TRBV2 to TRBJ2-6; 9 bases are a match to TRBD2. Sequencing input: blood. The origin of this receptor is a girl aged 10 to 17 with multiple sclerosis. CDR3 nucleotides: TGTGCCAGGAGGCGGGAGGGGAGCTCTGGGGCCAACGTCCTGACTTTC. Protein product: CARRREGSSGANVLTF.